The 11 T cell receptor beta chains given below trace back to one sample, sequenced in a study of cytomegalovirus exposure and HLA in healthy donors. Both 60 Vbeta primers and 13 Jbeta primers went into the PCR. The data were produced by immunoSEQ multiplex PCR, yet TCRdb's version contains in-frame clones alone and is incomplete. The sample holds roughly 110,000 clones, under 70% seen once. Material: PBMCs. These receptors were taken from a man between 18 and 29 years old in good health and CMV-seropositive.

The chain combines TRBV15 with TRBJ2-1; D uncertain. The CDR3 extends over 16 amino acids. V lost 4 bases to trimming and J lost 2 bases, with 15 bases between them. The germline CDR1 and CDR2 sequences are LNHNV and YYDKDF (reference sequence). CDR3 residues: CATSKELRSTYNEQFF. The CDR3 DNA reads TGTGCCACCAGCAAAGAGCTGAGGAGTACCTACAATGAGCAGTTCTTC.

J is TRBJ1-1 and V is TRBV28; perhaps TRBD1 as D (6 bases). Germline lookup yields CDR1 MDHEN and CDR2 SYDVKM. Trimming pared 3 bases from V and 4 bases from J, leaving 12 bases between. This CDR3 has 14 residues. This CDR3 reads CASSLPGQFTEAFF. For the CDR3, the DNA is TGTGCCAGCAGTTTGCCCGGACAGTTCACTGAAGCTTTCTTT.

This clone was detected only once. The chain recombines TRBV5-1 with TRBJ2-3; a possible D gene is TRBD2 (5 bases). The CDR3 loop spans 15 amino acids. Germline V gene sequence: CDR1 SGHRS, CDR2 YFSETQ. Trimming cost V 4 bases and J 0 bases, with 12 bases left between them. CDR3 loop: CASSIDRTSTDTQYF. In nucleotides, the CDR3 is TGCGCCAGCAGCATTGACCGGACTAGCACAGATACGCAGTATTTT.

The chain combines TRBV5-1 with TRBJ1-2, with D hard to call. CDR1 SGHRS and CDR2 YFSETQ come from the germline V gene. The CDR3 consists of 14 residues. Trimming pared 1 base from V and 7 bases from J, leaving 14 bases between. CDR3 sequence reads: CASSLTRVQSGYTF. CDR3 bases: TGCGCCAGCAGCTTGACGAGGGTTCAGAGTGGCTACACCTTC.

This clone was recorded a few times. The chain links TRBV25-1 to TRBJ1-2; no clear D gene. Germline V gives CDR1 MGHDK, CDR2 SYGVNS. Between the trimmed V and J ends, which lost 8 bases and 8 bases, there was a span of 15 bases. This CDR3 contains 12 residues. CDR3 residues: CASGSTVRGYTF. The CDR3 nucleotides read TGTGCCAGCGGGTCCACCGTGCGGGGCTACACCTTC.

The rearrangement links TRBV27 to TRBJ1-5, with 8 bases matching TRBD1. V was pared by 6 bases and J by 2 bases, with 3 bases of the junction left unmatched. The CDR3 loop spans 14 amino acids. Germline lookup yields CDR1 MNHEY and CDR2 SMNVEV (reference sequence). The CDR3 nucleotides read TGTGCCAGCAGGACGACAGGGGGCAATCAGCCCCAGCATTTT. Protein sequence: CASRTTGGNQPQHF.

This clone was seen a handful of times. This chain links TRBV10-3 with TRBJ1-2; 10 bases are shared with TRBD1. The CDR3 has 15 amino acids. Germline values: CDR1 ENHRY, CDR2 SYGVKD. The ends lost 3 bases at V and 4 bases at J; junction bases unmatched: 5. CDR3 residues: CAISDPGQGTYGYTF. CDR3 bases: TGTGCCATCAGTGATCCGGGACAGGGGACCTATGGCTACACCTTC.

With regard to this clone: At one boundary the junction diverges from the germline segment, which might be a read error. V gene TRBV7-2 combines with J gene TRBJ2-1, with a weak D call TRBD2 (7 bases). Germline values: CDR1 SGHTA, CDR2 FQGNSA. The CDR3 covers 12 residues. CDR3 in amino acids: CASSLWGGSWVF. The DNA for the CDR3 is TGTGCCAGCAGCTTATGGGGGGGCTCCTGGGTCTTC. Drawing the rest from reference TRBV7-2 and TRBJ2-1, the complete variable domain is GAGVSQSPSNKVTEKGKDVELRCDPISGHTALYWYRQSLGQGLEFLIYFQGNSAPDKSGLPSDRFSAERTGGSVSTLTIQRTQQEDSAVYLCASSLWGGSWVFGPGTRLTVL.

CDR3 in DNA: TGCAGCGTGGCAGGGTTCGGGAACACTGAAGCTTTCTTT. It specifies CSVAGFGNTEAFF. V is TRBV29-1 and J is TRBJ1-1; maybe TRBD1 (5 bases). Germline V lookup: CDR1 SQVTM, CDR2 ANQGSEA. This CDR3 region has 13 residues. Trimming stripped 6 bases from V and 1 base from J, with 12 bases between.

The chain joins TRBV5-1 to TRBJ2-3; 10 bases align to TRBD2. The length of the CDR3 is 14 residues. Germline V gene data show CDR1 as SGHRS and CDR2 as YFSETQ. J gave up 5 bases and V 2 bases, and 2 bases lay outside the gene matches. CDR3 sequence reads: CASSLAGGIDTQYF. The CDR3 coding sequence is TGCGCCAGCAGCTTAGCGGGGGGGATAGATACGCAGTATTTT.

V and J are TRBV4-1 and TRBJ2-2; TRBD2 is a possible D gene (6 bases). The V gene lost 0 bases and the J gene lost 1 base, with 12 bases spanning the gap. Germline values: CDR1 MGHRA, CDR2 YSYEKL. This CDR3 region has 17 residues. The CDR3 loop is CASSQDGSGWNTGELFF. CDR3 DNA sequence: TGCGCCAGCAGCCAAGACGGGAGTGGTTGGAACACCGGGGAGCTGTTTTTT.